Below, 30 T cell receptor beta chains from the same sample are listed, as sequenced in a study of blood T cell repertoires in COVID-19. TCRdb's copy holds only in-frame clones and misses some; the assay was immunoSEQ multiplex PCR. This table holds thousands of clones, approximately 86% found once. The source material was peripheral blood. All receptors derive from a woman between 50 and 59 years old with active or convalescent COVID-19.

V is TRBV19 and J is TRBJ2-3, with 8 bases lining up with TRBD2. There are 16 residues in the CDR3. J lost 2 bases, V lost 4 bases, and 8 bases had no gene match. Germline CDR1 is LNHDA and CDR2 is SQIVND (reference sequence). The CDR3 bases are TGTGCCAGTAGTACTAGCTCGGGAGGGTACACAGATACGCAGTATTTT. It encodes CASSTSSGGYTDTQYF. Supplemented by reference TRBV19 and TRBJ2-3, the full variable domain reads DGGITQSPKYLFRKEGQNVTLSCEQNLNHDAMYWYRQDPGQGLRLIYYSQIVNDFQKGDIAEGYSVSREKKESFPLTVTSAQKNPTAFYLCASSTSSGGYTDTQYFGPGTRLTVL.

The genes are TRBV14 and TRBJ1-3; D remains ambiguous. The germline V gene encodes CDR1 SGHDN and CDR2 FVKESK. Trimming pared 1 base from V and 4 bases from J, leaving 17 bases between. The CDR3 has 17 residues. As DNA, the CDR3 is TGTGCCAGCAGCCAAGCATCTTTTATCGGCGGGGGAAACACCATATATTTT. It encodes CASSQASFIGGGNTIYF.

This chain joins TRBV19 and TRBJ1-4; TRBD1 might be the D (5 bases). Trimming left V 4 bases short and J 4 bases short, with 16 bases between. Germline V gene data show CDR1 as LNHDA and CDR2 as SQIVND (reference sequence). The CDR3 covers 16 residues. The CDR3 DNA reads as TGTGCCAGTAGTAAGGGGCGGCAGGACCTTAATGAAAAACTGTTTTTT. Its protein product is CASSKGRQDLNEKLFF.

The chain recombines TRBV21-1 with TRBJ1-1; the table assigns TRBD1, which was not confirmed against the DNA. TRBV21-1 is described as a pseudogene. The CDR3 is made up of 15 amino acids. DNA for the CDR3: TGTGCCAGCAGCAAAGCCCGGACAGTGAACACTGAAGCTTTCTTT. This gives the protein CASSKARTVNTEAFF.

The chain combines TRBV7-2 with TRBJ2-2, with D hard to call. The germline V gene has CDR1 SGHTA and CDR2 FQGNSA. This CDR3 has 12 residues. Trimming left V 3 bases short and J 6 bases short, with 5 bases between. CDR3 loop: CASSFVAGELFF. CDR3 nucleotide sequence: TGTGCCAGCAGCTTCGTAGCCGGGGAGCTGTTTTTT.

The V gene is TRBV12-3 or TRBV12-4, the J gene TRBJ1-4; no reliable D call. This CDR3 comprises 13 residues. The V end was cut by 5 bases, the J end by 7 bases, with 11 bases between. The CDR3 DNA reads TGTGCCAGCAGTCCCTCTTCGTTTGAAAAACTGTTTTTT. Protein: CASSPSSFEKLFF.

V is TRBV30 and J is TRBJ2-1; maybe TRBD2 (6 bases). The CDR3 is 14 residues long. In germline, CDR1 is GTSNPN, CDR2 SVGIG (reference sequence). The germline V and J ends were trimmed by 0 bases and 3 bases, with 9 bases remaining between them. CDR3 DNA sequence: TGTGCCTGGAGTGTAATTAGCGGCTACAATGAGCAGTTCTTC. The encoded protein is CAWSVISGYNEQFF.

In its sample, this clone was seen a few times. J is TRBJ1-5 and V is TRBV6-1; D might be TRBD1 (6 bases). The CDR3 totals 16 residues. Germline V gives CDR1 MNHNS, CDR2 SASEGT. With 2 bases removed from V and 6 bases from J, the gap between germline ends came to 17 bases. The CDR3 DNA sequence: TGTGCCAGCAGTGAATCGGTTAGGGGGGGCAGTCAGCCCCAGCATTTT. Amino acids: CASSESVRGGSQPQHF.

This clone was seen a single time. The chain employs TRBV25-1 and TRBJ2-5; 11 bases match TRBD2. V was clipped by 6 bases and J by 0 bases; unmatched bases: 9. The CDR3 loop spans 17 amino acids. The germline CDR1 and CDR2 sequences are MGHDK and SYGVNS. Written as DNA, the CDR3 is TGTGCCAGCAGCACTAGCGGGAGAGGGGGGTACCAAGAGACCCAGTACTTC. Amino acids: CASSTSGRGGYQETQYF. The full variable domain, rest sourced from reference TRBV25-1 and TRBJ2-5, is EADIYQTPRYLVIGTGKKITLECSQTMGHDKMYWYQQDPGMELHLIHYSYGVNSTEKGDLSSESTVSRIRTEHFPLTLESARPSHTSQYLCASSTSGRGGYQETQYFGPGTRLLVL.

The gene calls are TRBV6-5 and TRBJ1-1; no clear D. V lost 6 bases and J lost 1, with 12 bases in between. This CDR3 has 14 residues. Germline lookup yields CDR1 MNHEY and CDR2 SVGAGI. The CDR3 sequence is CASRVDTANTEAFF. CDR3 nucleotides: TGTGCCAGCAGAGTCGATACTGCGAACACTGAAGCTTTCTTT.

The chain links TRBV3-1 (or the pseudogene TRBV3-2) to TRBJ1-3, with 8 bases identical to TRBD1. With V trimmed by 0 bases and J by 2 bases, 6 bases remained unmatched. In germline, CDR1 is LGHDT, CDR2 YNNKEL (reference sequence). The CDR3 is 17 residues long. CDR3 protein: CASSQESIRGPGNTIYF. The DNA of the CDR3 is TGTGCCAGCAGCCAAGAGTCGATCAGGGGGCCTGGAAACACCATATATTTT.

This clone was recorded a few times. CDR3 nucleotides: TGTGCCAGCAGCTTAGTCGGCAGGGGAGGAAACACCATATATTTT. Protein sequence: CASSLVGRGGNTIYF. The chain combines TRBV7-6 with TRBJ1-3, with a possible D match to TRBD1 (6 bases). Germline CDR1 SGHVS, CDR2 FNYEAQ. Trimming left V 1 base short and J 4 bases short, with 11 bases between. CDR3 length equals 15 residues.

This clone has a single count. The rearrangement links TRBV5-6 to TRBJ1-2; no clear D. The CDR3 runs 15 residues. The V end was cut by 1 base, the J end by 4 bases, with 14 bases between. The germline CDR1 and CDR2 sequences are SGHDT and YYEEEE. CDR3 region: CASSLSHSSIYGYTF. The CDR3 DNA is TGTGCCAGCAGCTTGTCTCACAGCAGTATCTATGGCTACACCTTC.

CDR3 nucleotides: TGTGCCAGCAGCTTGACTAGCGGGGGAAATGAGCAGTTCTTC. Translation: CASSLTSGGNEQFF. This chain uses TRBV7-9 with TRBJ2-1, with 12 bases fitting TRBD2. The CDR3 spans 14 residues. J was trimmed by 7 bases and V by 3 bases; bases with no gene match: 1. Germline assignment: CDR1 SEHNR and CDR2 FQNEAQ (reference sequence). The full variable domain, its missing parts supplied by reference TRBV7-9 and TRBJ2-1, is DTGVSQNPRHKITKRGQNVTFRCDPISEHNRLYWYRQTLGQGPEFLTYFQNEAQLEKSRLLSDRFSAERPKGSFSTLEIQRTEQGDSAMYLCASSLTSGGNEQFFGPGTRLTVL.

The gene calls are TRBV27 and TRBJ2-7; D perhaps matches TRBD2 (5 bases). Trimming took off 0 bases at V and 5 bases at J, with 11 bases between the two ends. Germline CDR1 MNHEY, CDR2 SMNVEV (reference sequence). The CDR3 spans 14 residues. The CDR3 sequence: CASSLSSGFDEQYF. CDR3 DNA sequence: TGTGCCAGCAGTTTATCGTCGGGGTTTGACGAGCAGTACTTC.

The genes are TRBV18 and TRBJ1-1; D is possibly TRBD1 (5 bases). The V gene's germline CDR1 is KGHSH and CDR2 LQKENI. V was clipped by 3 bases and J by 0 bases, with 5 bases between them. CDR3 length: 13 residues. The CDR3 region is CASSPTVNTEAFF. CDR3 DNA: TGTGCCAGCTCACCGACAGTGAACACTGAAGCTTTCTTT.

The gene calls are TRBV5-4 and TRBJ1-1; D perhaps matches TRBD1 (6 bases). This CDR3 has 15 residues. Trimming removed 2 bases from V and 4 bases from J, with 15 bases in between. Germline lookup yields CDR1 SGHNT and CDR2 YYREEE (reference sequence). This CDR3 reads CASSFPQGPGTEAFF. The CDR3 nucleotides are TGTGCCAGCAGCTTCCCTCAGGGGCCGGGCACTGAAGCTTTCTTT.

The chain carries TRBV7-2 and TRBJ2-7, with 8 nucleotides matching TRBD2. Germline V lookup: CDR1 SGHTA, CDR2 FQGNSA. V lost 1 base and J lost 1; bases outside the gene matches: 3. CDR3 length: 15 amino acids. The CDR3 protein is CASSLDGGDSYEQYF. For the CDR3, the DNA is TGTGCCAGCAGCTTAGACGGGGGGGATTCCTACGAGCAGTACTTC.

CDR3: CASTRGTAPFYNEQFF. CDR3 DNA: TGTGCCAGCACCCGAGGGACAGCTCCCTTTTACAATGAGCAGTTCTTC. The V and J genes are TRBV7-6 and TRBJ2-1, with 7 bases aligning to TRBD1. The CDR3 covers 16 residues. The ends lost 7 bases at V and 4 bases at J; junction bases unmatched: 13. Germline V gives CDR1 SGHVS, CDR2 FNYEAQ.

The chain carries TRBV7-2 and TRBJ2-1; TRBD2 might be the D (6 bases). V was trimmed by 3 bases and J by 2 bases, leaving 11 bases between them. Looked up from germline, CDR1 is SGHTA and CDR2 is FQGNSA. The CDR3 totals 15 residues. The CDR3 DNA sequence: TGTGCCAGCAGCTTCCCCGGGAGCACCTACAATGAGCAGTTCTTC. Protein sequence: CASSFPGSTYNEQFF.

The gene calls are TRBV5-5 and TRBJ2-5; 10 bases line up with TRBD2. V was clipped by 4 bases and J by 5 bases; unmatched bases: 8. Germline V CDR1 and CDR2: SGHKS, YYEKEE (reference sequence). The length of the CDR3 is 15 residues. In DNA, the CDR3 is TGTGCCAGCAGCCAAATAGCGGGGGGTTGGGAGACCCAGTACTTC. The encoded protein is CASSQIAGGWETQYF.

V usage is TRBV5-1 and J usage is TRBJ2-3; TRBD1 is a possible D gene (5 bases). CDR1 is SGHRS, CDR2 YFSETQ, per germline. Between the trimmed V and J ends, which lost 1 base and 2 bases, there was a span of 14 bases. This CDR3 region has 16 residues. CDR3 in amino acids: CASSLRGPTDTDTQYF. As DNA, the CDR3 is TGCGCCAGCAGCTTGAGGGGCCCAACAGACACAGATACGCAGTATTTT.

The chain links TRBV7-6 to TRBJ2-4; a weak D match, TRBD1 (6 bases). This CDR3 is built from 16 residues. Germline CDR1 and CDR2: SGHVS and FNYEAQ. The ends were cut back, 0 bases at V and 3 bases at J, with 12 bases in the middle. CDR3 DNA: TGTGCCAGCAGCTTAGCGGGGGCCAGGGGCAAAAACATTCAGTACTTC. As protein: CASSLAGARGKNIQYF.

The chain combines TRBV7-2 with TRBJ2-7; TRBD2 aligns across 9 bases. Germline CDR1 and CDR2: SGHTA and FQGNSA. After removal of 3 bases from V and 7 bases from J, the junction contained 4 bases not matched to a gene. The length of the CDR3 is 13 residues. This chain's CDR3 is CASSFGLAFEQYF. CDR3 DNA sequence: TGTGCCAGCAGCTTTGGACTAGCGTTTGAGCAGTACTTC.

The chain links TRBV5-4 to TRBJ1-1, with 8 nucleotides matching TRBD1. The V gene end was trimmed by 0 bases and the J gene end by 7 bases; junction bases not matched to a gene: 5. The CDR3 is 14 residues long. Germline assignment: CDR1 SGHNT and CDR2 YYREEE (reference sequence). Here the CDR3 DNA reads TGTGCCAGCAGCTTGGAGCAGGGGGCGGGTGAAGCTTTCTTT. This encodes CASSLEQGAGEAFF.

The CDR3 nucleotides read TGTGCCACCTACAGGCAGGGTCGGTACACTGAAGCTTTCTTT. Encoded protein: CATYRQGRYTEAFF. The chain links TRBV2 to TRBJ1-1; TRBD1 is a possible D gene (5 bases). Trimming removed 10 bases from V and 3 bases from J, with 18 bases in between. CDR3 length: 14 amino acids. The germline CDR1 and CDR2 sequences are SNHLY and FYNNEI.

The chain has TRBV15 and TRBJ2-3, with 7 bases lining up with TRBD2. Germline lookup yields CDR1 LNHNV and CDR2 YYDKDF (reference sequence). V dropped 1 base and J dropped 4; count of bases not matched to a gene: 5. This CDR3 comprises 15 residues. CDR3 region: CATSRGKRGSDTQYF. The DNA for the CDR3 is TGTGCCACCAGCAGAGGAAAGCGGGGATCAGATACGCAGTATTTT.

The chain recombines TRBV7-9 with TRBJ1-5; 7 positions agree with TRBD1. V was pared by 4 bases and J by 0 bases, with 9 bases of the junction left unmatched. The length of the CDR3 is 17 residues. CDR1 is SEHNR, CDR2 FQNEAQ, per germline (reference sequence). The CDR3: CASSSRDSGNSNQPQHF. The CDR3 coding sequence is TGTGCCAGCAGCTCCCGGGACAGTGGTAATAGCAATCAGCCCCAGCATTTT. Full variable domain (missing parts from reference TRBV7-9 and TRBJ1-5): DTGVSQNPRHKITKRGQNVTFRCDPISEHNRLYWYRQTLGQGPEFLTYFQNEAQLEKSRLLSDRFSAERPKGSFSTLEIQRTEQGDSAMYLCASSSRDSGNSNQPQHFGDGTRLSIL.

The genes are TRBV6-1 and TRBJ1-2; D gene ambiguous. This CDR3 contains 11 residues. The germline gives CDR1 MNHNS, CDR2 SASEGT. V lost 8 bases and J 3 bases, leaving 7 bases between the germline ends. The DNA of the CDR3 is TGTGCCAGCGGGAGGGACTATGGCTACACCTTC. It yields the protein CASGRDYGYTF.

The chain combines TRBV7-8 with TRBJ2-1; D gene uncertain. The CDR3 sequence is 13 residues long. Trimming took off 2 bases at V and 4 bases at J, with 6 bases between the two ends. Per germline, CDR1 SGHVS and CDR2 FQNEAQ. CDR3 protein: CASSLFAYNEQFF. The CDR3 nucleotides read TGTGCCAGCAGCTTATTCGCGTACAATGAGCAGTTCTTC.